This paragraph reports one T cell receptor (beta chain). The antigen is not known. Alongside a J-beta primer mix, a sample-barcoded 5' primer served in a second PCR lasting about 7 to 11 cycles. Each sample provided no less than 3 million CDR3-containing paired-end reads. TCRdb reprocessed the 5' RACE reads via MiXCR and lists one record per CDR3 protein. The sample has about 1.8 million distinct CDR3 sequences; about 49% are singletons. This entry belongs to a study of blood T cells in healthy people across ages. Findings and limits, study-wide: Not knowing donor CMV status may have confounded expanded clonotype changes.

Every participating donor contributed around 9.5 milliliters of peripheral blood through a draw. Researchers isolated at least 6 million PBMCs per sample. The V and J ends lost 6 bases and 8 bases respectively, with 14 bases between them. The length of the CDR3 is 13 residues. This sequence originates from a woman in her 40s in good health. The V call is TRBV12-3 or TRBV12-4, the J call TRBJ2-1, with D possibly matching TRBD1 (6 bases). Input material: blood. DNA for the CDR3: TGTGCCAGCAGCGACCAACAGGGCTATGAGCAGTTCTTC. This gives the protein CASSDQQGYEQFF.